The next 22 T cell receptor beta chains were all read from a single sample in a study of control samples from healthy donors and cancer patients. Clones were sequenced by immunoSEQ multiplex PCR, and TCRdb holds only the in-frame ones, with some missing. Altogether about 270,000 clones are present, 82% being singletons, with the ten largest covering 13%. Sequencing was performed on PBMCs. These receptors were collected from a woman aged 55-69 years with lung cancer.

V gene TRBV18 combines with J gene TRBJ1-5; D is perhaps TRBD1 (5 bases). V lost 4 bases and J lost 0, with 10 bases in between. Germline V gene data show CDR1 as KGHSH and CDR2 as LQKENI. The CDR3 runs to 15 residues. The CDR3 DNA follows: TGTGCCAGCTCACTGACAGAAGGTAGCAATCAGCCCCAGCATTTT. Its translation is CASSLTEGSNQPQHF.

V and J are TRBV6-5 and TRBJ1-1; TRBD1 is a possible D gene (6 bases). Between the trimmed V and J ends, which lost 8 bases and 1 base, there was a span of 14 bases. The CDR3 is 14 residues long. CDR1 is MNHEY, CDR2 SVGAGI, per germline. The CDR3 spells CASSTWGANTEAFF. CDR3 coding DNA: TGTGCCAGCTCTACTTGGGGGGCGAACACTGAAGCTTTCTTT.

The CDR3 DNA is TGTGCCAGCATTCCCAAGGCGCCGGGACAGCCCCAGCATTTT. Residues: CASIPKAPGQPQHF. The rearrangement links TRBV6-5 to TRBJ1-5; D ambiguous. V lost 7 bases and J lost 7, with 17 bases in between. Germline V gene lookup returns CDR1 MNHEY and CDR2 SVGAGI. This CDR3 spans 14 amino acids.

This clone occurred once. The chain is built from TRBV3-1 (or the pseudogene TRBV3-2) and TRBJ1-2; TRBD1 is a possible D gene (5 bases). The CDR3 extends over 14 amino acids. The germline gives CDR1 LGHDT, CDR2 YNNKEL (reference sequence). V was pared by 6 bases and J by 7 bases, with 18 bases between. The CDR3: CASRLTAAPGGYTF. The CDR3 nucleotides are TGTGCCAGCAGACTGACAGCGGCCCCGGGTGGCTACACCTTC.

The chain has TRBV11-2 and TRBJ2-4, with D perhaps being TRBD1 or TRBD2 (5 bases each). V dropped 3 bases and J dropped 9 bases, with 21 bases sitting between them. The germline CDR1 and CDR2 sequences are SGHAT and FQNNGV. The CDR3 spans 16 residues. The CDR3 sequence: CASSFLRGESRVIQYF. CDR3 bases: TGTGCCAGCAGCTTCCTGAGGGGTGAGAGTCGTGTCATTCAGTACTTC.

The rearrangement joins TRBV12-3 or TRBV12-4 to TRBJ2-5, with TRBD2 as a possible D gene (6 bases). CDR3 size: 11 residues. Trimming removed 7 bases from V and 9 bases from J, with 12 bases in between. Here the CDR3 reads CASTQAGPQYF. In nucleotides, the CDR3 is TGTGCCAGCACTCAGGCGGGACCCCAGTACTTC.

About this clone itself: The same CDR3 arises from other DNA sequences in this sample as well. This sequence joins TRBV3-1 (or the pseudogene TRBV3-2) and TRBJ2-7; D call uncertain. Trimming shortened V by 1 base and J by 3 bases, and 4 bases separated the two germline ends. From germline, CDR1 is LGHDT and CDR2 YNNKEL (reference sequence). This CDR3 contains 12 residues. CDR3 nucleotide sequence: TGTGCCAGCAGCCAAGTAGGCTACGAGCAGTACTTC. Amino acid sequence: CASSQVGYEQYF.

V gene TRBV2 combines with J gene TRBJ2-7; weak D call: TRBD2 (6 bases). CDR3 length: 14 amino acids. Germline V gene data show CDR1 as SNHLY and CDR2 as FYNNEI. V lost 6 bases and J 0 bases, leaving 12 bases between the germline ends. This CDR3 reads CASRVAESSYEQYF. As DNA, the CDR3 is TGTGCCAGCAGGGTAGCGGAGAGCTCCTACGAGCAGTACTTC.

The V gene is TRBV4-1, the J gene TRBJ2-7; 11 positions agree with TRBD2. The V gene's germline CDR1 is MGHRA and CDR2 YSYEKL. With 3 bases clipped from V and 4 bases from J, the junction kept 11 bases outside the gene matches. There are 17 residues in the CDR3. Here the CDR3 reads CASSQGGLTSGIYEQYF. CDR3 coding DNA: TGCGCCAGCAGCCAGGGGGGCCTGACTAGCGGGATTTACGAGCAGTACTTC.

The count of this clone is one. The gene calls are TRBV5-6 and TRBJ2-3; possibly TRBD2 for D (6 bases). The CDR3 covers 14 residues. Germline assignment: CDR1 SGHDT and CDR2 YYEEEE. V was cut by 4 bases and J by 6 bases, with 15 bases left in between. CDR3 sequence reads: CASSPSPRGDTQYF. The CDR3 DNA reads TGTGCCAGCAGCCCTTCCCCACGGGGGGATACGCAGTATTTT.

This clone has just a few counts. CDR3 residues: CASGSSGLAGGLYEQYF. In DNA, the CDR3 is TGTGCCAGCGGATCCAGCGGGCTAGCGGGAGGACTCTACGAGCAGTACTTC. The chain carries TRBV28 and TRBJ2-7, with 11 bases identical to TRBD2. CDR3 length: 17 residues. V was pared by 8 bases and J by 3 bases, with 15 bases of the junction left unmatched. Germline CDR1 MDHEN, CDR2 SYDVKM.

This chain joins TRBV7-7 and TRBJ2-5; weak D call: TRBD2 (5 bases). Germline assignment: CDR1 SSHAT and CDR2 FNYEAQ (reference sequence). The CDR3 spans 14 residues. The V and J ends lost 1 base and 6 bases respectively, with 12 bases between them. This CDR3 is CASSLVGSGQTQYF. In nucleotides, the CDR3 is TGTGCCAGCAGCTTAGTGGGGAGTGGGCAGACCCAGTACTTC.

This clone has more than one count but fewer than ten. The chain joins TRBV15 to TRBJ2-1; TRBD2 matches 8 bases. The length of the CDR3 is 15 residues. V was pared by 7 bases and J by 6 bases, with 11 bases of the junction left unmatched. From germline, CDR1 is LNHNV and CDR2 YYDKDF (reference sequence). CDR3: CATKPGLDEFNEQFF. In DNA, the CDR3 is TGTGCCACCAAACCGGGACTAGATGAATTCAATGAGCAGTTCTTC.

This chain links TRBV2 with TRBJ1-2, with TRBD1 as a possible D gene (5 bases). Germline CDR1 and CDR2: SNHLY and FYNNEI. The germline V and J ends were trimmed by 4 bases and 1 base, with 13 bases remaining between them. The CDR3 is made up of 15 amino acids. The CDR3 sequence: CASSGAGRDNYGYTF. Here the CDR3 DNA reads TGTGCCAGCAGTGGAGCGGGACGCGATAACTATGGCTACACCTTC.

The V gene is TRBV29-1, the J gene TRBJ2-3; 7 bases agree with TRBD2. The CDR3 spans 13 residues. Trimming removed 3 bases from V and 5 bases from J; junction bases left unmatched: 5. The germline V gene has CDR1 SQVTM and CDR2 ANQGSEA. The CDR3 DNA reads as TGCAGCGTTGAGGCGGGAGTGATAGATACGCAGTATTTT. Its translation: CSVEAGVIDTQYF.

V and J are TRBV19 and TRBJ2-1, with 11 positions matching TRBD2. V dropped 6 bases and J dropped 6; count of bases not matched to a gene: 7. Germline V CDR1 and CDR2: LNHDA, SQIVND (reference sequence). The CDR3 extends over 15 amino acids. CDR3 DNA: TGTGCCAGTAGCACACTAGCGGGAGTCCTCAATGAGCAGTTCTTC. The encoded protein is CASSTLAGVLNEQFF.

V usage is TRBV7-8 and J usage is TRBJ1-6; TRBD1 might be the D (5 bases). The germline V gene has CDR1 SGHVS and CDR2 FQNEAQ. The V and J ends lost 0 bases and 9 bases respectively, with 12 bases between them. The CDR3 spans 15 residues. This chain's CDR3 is CASSLAVREVSPLHF. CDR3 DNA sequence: TGTGCCAGCAGCTTAGCGGTCAGGGAAGTTTCACCCCTCCACTTT.

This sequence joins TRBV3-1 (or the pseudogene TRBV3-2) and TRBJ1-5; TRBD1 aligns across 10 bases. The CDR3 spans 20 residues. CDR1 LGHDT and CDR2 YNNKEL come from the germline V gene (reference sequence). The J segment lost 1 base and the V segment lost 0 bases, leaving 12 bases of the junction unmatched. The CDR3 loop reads CASSQDQADRGSSSNQPQHF. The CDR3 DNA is TGTGCCAGCAGCCAAGATCAGGCGGACAGGGGGTCTAGCAGCAATCAGCCCCAGCATTTT.

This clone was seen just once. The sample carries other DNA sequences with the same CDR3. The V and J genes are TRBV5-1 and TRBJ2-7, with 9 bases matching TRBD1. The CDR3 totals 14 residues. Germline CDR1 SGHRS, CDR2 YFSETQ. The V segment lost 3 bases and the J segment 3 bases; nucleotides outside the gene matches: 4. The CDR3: CASSSPGQGYEQYF. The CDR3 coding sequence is TGCGCCAGCAGCTCTCCGGGACAGGGCTACGAGCAGTACTTC.

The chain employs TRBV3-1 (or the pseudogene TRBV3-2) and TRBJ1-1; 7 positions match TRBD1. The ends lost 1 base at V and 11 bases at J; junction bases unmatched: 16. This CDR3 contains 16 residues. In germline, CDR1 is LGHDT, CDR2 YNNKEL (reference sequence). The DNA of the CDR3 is TGTGCCAGCAGCCAAGTCGCTGGCGGCAGGGGGGTTGGGGCTTTCTTT. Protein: CASSQVAGGRGVGAFF.

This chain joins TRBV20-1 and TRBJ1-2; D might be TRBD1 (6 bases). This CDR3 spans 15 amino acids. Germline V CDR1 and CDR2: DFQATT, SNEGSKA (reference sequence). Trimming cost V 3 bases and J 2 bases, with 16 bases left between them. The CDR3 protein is CSASNEGDMNYGYTF. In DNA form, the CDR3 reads TGCAGTGCTAGTAACGAGGGGGACATGAACTATGGCTACACCTTC.

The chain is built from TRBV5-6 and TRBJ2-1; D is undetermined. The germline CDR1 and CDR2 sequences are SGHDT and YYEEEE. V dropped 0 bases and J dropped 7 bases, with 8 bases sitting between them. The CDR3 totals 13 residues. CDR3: CASSLAVRNEQFF. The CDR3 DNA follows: TGTGCCAGCAGCTTGGCCGTGAGGAATGAGCAGTTCTTC.